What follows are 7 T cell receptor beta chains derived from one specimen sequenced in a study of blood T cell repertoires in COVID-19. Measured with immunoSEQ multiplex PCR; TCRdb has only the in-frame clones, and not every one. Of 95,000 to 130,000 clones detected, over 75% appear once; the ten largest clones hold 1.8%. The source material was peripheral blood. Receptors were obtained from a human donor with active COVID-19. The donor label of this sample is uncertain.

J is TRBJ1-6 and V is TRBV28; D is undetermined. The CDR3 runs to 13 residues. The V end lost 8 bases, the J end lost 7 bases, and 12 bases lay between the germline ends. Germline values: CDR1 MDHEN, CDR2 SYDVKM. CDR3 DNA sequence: TGTGCCAGCCTTAGACTGAAGAATTCACCCCTCCACTTT. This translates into CASLRLKNSPLHF. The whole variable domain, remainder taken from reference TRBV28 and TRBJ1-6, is DVKVTQSSRYLVKRTGEKVFLECVQDMDHENMFWYRQDPGLGLRLIYFSYDVKMKEKGDIPEGYSVSREKKERFSLILESASTNQTSMYLCASLRLKNSPLHFGNGTRLTVT.

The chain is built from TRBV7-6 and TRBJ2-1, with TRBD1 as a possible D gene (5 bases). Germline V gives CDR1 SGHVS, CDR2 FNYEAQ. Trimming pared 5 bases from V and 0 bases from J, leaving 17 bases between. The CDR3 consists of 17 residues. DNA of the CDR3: TGTGCCAGCAGCCCGGGCAGGGTAATAAGCTCCTACAATGAGCAGTTCTTC. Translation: CASSPGRVISSYNEQFF.

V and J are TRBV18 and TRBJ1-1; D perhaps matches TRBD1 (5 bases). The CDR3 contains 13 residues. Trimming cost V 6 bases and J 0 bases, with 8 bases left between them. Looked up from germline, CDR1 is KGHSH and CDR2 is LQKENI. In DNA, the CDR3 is TGTGCCAGCTCCGACAGCTTGAACACTGAAGCTTTCTTT. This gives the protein CASSDSLNTEAFF.

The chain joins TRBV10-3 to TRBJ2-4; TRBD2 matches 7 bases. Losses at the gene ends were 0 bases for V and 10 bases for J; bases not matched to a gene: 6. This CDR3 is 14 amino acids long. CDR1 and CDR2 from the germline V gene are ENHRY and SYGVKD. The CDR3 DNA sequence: TGTGCCATCAGTGAGTCCCAAACGGGGGGAATTCAGTACTTC. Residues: CAISESQTGGIQYF.

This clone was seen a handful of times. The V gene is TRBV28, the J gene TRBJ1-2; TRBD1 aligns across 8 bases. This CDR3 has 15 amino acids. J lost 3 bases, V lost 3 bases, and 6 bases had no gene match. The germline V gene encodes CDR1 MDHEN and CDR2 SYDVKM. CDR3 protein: CASSLPQGADYGYTF. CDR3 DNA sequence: TGTGCCAGCAGTTTGCCTCAGGGGGCTGACTATGGCTACACCTTC.

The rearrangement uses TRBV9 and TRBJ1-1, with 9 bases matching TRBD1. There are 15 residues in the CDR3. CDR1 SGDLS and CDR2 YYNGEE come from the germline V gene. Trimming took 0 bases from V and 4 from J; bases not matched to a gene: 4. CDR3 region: CASSVGGTGTTEAFF. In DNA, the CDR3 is TGTGCCAGCAGCGTAGGAGGGACAGGGACCACTGAAGCTTTCTTT.

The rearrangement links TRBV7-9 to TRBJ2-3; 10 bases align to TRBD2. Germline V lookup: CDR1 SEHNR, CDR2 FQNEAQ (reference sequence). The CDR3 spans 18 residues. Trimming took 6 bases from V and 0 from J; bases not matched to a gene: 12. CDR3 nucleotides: TGTGCCAGCAGACGGACTAGCGGCGCCATCAGGAGCACAGATACGCAGTATTTT. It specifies CASRRTSGAIRSTDTQYF.